The clone carrying this T cell receptor beta chain was seen a few times. Its antigen is undetermined. PCR was performed a second time for roughly 7 to 12 cycles using a sample-barcoded 5' primer and a J-beta primer mix. TCRdb fed the 5' RACE reads into MiXCR, producing one record per CDR3 protein. The sample lists about 1,800,000 distinct CDR3 sequences; roughly 28% were seen once. The sample comes from a study of blood T cells in healthy people across ages. Overall study findings and caveats: Both higher diversity and more naive CD4+ cells marked long-lived donors when set against aged donors. No conclusive comparison of naive versus antigen-experienced cells was possible with unsorted PBMCs. Investigators treated diversity estimates from one million T cells as underestimates.

This CDR3 spans 16 amino acids. Germline CDR1 is SGHKS and CDR2 is YYEKEE (reference sequence). Losses at the gene ends were 6 bases for V and 1 base for J; bases not matched to a gene: 8. Specimen: blood. This sequence originates from a woman aged 30 to 39 in good health. The chain couples TRBV5-5 to TRBJ2-2; TRBD2 agrees at 8 bases. The CDR3 bases are TGTGCCAGCACCGTCGTTGCGGGAGGGAACACCGGGGAGCTGTTTTTT. The encoded protein is CASTVVAGGNTGELFF.